This T cell receptor (beta chain) was profiled in a study of regulatory T cells in long-lasting Graves disease. Time point meaning: persistent/refractory GD, antithyroid drugs over 5 years with positive TRAb. The TCR library used RNA extracted from PBMCs. The germline CDR1 and CDR2 sequences are DFQATT and SNEGSKA (reference sequence). The CDR3 is 14 residues long. Unmatched junction bases numbered 6, after V lost 6 bases and J lost 2 bases. Relying on iRepertoire HTBI primers and Arm-PCR of CDR3 regions, the team built TCR beta libraries. MiXCR, run by TCRdb on the multiplex PCR reads, gives a single entry per CDR3 protein. This table holds around 400,000 distinct CDR3 sequences, roughly a quarter found once. This clonotype was detected only a few times.

The sample consisted of peripheral blood mononuclear cells (PBMCs), taken when the disease was refractory, from a patient treated with antithyroid drugs. The sequence derives from a female donor with Graves disease. This sequence joins TRBV20-1 and TRBJ2-1; 8 nucleotides align to TRBD2. The CDR3: CSALLAAAYNEQFF. The CDR3 DNA follows: TGCAGTGCCCTACTAGCGGCTGCCTACAATGAGCAGTTCTTC.